This T cell receptor (beta chain) stems from a study of blood T cell repertoires in COVID-19. Clones were read by immunoSEQ multiplex PCR, and TCRdb kept only the in-frame ones, dropping some. The data contain fewer than 450,000 clones, approximately 90% of them seen just once; the ten biggest clones take up less than 3.5%. V dropped 5 bases and J dropped 3; count of bases not matched to a gene: 7. This CDR3 spans 15 amino acids. The V gene's germline CDR1 is SGHVS and CDR2 FQNEAQ. The clonotype comes from a woman aged 18-29 years who had recovered from COVID-19. Input material: peripheral blood. The chain uses TRBV7-8 and TRBJ2-1; 7 bases match TRBD2. The CDR3, as DNA: TGTGCCAGCAGCCGAGCGGGACTGGACTACAATGAGCAGTTCTTC. Translating gives CASSRAGLDYNEQFF.